This is a list of T cell receptor beta chains from one sample in a study of vaccination and CD4 T cells after COVID-19. No antigen has been assigned to these receptors. A single record per CDR3 protein comes from TCRdb applying MiXCR to the PCR reads. The repertoire holds some 20,000 distinct CDR3 sequences, with about 42% as singletons. The specimen comprised CD4+ T cells from blood, cultured in vitro, sampled before SARS-CoV-2 vaccination. These receptors all come from a human donor who received a COVID-19 vaccine. Both conserved end residues are part of each CDR3. A D gene is named only where the DNA matches it firmly. For some rows the clone size is stated as once, few or many, or as a class when expanded; others skip it.

clone size	V gene	D gene	J gene	CDR3 DNA	CDR3 protein
.	TRBV5-6	TRBD2	TRBJ2-1	TGTGCCAGCACCGCTCTAGCGGGGGGCAATGAGCAGTTCTTC	CASTALAGGNEQFF
few	TRBV7-2	.	TRBJ1-2	TGTGCCAGCAGCTTAGGGGGCAAAAACTATGGCTACACCTTC	CASSLGGKNYGYTF
.	TRBV6-1	TRBD2	TRBJ2-4	TGTGCCAGCAGCAACGGACTAGCGGGGGGCGCAAACATTCAGTACTTC	CASSNGLAGGANIQYF
few	TRBV25-1	TRBD1	TRBJ1-2	TGTGCCAGCAGTGATCCTGGACAGGGGAATTTCTATGGCTACACCTTC	CASSDPGQGNFYGYTF
once	TRBV11-3	TRBD1	TRBJ2-1	TGTGCCAGCGAGAAGGGACAGCCCACGGATGAGCAGTTCTTC	CASEKGQPTDEQFF
few	TRBV19	.	TRBJ1-2	TGTGCCAGTAGTGATCACCGGGACGACTATGGCTACACCTTC	CASSDHRDDYGYTF
few	TRBV6-5	.	TRBJ1-2	TGTGCCAGCAGTTCCCTCGGTAGGGGAAAAGGCTACACCTTC	CASSSLGRGKGYTF
.	TRBV20-1	.	TRBJ2-1	TGCAGTGCCAGGGGTTGGAGGGATGAGCAGTTCTTC	CSARGWRDEQFF
few	TRBV20-1	TRBD1	TRBJ1-2	TGCAGTGCTAGAGATTTCCAGGGGGCTGGCTACACCTTC	CSARDFQGAGYTF
few	TRBV6-1	.	TRBJ1-5	TGTGCCAGCAGGTGGTATGGCAATCAGCCCCAGCATTTT	CASRWYGNQPQHF
.	TRBV5-4	TRBD2	TRBJ2-1	TGTGCCAGCAGCCCCACTCTGAGGCCTAGCGGGGGGTACAATGAGCAGTTCTTC	CASSPTLRPSGGYNEQFF
few	TRBV7-9	TRBD1	TRBJ1-2	TGTGCCAGCAGCGCCAATGACAGGGGCTATGGCTACACCTTC	CASSANDRGYGYTF
.	TRBV14	TRBD1	TRBJ2-7	TGTGCCAGCAGCCGGACAGGGGGCCATTTCGAGCAGTACTTC	CASSRTGGHFEQYF
.	TRBV6-5	.	TRBJ1-2	TGTGCCAGCAGTTACTCGACGGACAGCACCCTAAACTATGGCTACACCTTC	CASSYSTDSTLNYGYTF
few	TRBV20-1	TRBD1	TRBJ1-1	TGCAGTGCTAGGGGACAGTTAATCACTGAAGCTTTCTTT	CSARGQLITEAFF
few	TRBV7-2	.	TRBJ2-3	TGTGCCAGCAGCTTAGGGCCTAGCTCCACAGATACGCAGTATTTT	CASSLGPSSTDTQYF
few	TRBV20-1	TRBD1	TRBJ1-3	TGCAGTGCTAGACACCCTAGAGGGGGCGAAAACACCATATATTTT	CSARHPRGGENTIYF
.	TRBV4-1	TRBD1	TRBJ1-6	TGCGCCAGCAGCCAACCGGGACAGGGGGCGAATTCACCCCTCCACTTT	CASSQPGQGANSPLHF
.	TRBV15	TRBD1	TRBJ1-5	TGTGCCACCAGCAGACGGACCTCGGGACAGTCGAATCAGCCCCAGCATTTT	CATSRRTSGQSNQPQHF
few	TRBV20-1	.	TRBJ1-2	TGCAGTGCTCCCCTCTTTGAGGTGGGCGGCTACACCTTC	CSAPLFEVGGYTF
once	TRBV5-1	.	TRBJ1-1	TGCGCCAGCAGCTTGGAATGGGTGAACACTGAAGCTTTCTTT	CASSLEWVNTEAFF
few	TRBV30	TRBD1	TRBJ2-6	TGTGCCTGGAGTGTACGGTCAGGGGGAGCTGGGGCCAACGTCCTGACTTTC	CAWSVRSGGAGANVLTF
.	TRBV6-5	.	TRBJ1-2	TGTGCCAGCAGTTATGGAGGAATGGATGGCTACACCTTC	CASSYGGMDGYTF
few	TRBV15	.	TRBJ1-2	TGTGCCACCAGCAGAGAGGCAGGGGCCTCAAACTATGGCTACACCTTC	CATSREAGASNYGYTF
few	TRBV27	.	TRBJ1-6	TGTGCCAGCAGTTTTCGGGCTTCACCCCTCCACTTT	CASSFRASPLHF
few	TRBV24-1	.	TRBJ1-5	TGTGCCACCAGTGATACCGAGGGGTTAGGTCAGCCCCAGCATTTT	CATSDTEGLGQPQHF
.	TRBV7-8	TRBD2	TRBJ2-1	TGTGCCAGCAGCTTAGCGCAAGGCGGGGGGGCCATCCATGAGCAGTTCTTC	CASSLAQGGGAIHEQFF
few	TRBV20-1	TRBD2	TRBJ2-5	TGCAGTGCTAGAAAATCGACTAGCGGGGGGGCCGGGGAGACCCAGTACTTC	CSARKSTSGGAGETQYF
.	TRBV7-8	.	TRBJ1-2	TGTGCCAGCAGACCGGGGTTTGGAAACTATGGCTACACCTTC	CASRPGFGNYGYTF
.	TRBV28	.	TRBJ2-7	TGTGCCAGCAGAAGTAGTCGACATCCCTACGAGCAGTACTTC	CASRSSRHPYEQYF